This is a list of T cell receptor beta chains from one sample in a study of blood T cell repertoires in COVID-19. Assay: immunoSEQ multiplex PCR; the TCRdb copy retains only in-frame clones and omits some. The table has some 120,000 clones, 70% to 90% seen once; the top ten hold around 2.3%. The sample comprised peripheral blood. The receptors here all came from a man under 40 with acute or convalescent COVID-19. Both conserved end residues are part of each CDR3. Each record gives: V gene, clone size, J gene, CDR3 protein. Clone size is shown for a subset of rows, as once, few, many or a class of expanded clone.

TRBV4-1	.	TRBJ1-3	CASSQVYRENGNTIYF
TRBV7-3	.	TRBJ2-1	CASSEEGGSSYNEQFF
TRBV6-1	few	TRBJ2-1	CASSETSGSYNEQFF
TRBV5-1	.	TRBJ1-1	CASSSGQTIEAFF
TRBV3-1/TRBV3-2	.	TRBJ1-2	CASSASYGYTF
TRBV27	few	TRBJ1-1	CASSPAGMSTEAFF
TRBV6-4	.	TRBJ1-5	CASRPRVPPQHF
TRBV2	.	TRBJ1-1	CASSAEANTEAFF
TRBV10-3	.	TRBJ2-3	CAISDGAGRSTDTQYF
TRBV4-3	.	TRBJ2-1	CASSQALGGAYEQFF
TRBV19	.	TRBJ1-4	CASRSNEKLFF
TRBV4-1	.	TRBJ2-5	CASSQDPDRGDAQYF
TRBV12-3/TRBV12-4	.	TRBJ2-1	CASRLAGEGEQFF
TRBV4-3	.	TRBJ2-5	CASSQGQGKGETQYF
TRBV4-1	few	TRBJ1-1	CASSHTQEGGKAFF
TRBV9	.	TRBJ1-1	CASTTGGMNTEAFF
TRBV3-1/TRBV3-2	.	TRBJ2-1	CASSPTLSGRGAYNEQFF
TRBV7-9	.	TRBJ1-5	CASSLGQGGQPQHF
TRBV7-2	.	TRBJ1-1	CASSLWGGVNTEAFF
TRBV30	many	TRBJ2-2	CAWKTQGEDTGELFF
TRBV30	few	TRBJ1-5	CAWSAGRNQPQHF
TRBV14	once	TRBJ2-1	CASSVEGEQFF
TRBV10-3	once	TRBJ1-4	CAISPRRFSEKLFF
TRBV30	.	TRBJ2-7	CAWSVKRAPSNEQYF
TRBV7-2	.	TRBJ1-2	CASSDIGTGLYF
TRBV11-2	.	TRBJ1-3	CASSLVGRSSGNTIYF
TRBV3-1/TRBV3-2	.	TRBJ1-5	CASSQARGPDQPQHF
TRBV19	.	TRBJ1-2	CASSANRDGGYTF
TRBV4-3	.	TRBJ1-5	CASSQDGGARPRAQHF
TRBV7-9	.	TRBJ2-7	CASSSSLSLAGVYEQYF
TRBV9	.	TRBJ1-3	CASSVAGQGLGNTIYF
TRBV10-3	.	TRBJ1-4	CATSLERNEKLFF
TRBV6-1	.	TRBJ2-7	CASSEAYRPRVREQYF
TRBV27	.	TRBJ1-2	CASSSGVGYTF
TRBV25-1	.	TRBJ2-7	CASGRGIYEQYF
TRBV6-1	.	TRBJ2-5	CASSEALAGGGETQYF
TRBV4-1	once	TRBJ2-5	CASSRTGGASGVETQYF
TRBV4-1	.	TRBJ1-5	CASSQGTGGNQPQHF
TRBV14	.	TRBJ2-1	CASSQVGLAGANEQFF
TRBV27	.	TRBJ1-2	CASRLQGLGYGYTF
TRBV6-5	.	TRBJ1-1	CATAGQAVWSSEAFF
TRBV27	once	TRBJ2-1	CASSYTDSYNEQFF
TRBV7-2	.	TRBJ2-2	CASSPGLAIGELFF
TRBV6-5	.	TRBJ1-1	CASSYAGGTYTEAFF
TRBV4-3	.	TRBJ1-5	CASSQAVAGSNQPQHF
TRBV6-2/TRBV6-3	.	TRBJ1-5	CASSRRDTGDNQPQHF
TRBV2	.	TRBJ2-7	CASSEIGGGEQYF
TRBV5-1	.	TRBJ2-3	CASSLAGSADTQYF
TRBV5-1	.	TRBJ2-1	CASSLGAGYYNEQFF
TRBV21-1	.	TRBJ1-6	CASSNRRGRNSPLHF
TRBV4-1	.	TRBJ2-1	CASSQERASNEQFF
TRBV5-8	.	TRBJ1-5	CASSGTGITQPQHF
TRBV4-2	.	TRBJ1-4	CASSQEVATNEKLFF
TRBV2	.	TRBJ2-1	CASSESLAGGNEQFF
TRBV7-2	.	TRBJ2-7	CASSEVQGYEQYF